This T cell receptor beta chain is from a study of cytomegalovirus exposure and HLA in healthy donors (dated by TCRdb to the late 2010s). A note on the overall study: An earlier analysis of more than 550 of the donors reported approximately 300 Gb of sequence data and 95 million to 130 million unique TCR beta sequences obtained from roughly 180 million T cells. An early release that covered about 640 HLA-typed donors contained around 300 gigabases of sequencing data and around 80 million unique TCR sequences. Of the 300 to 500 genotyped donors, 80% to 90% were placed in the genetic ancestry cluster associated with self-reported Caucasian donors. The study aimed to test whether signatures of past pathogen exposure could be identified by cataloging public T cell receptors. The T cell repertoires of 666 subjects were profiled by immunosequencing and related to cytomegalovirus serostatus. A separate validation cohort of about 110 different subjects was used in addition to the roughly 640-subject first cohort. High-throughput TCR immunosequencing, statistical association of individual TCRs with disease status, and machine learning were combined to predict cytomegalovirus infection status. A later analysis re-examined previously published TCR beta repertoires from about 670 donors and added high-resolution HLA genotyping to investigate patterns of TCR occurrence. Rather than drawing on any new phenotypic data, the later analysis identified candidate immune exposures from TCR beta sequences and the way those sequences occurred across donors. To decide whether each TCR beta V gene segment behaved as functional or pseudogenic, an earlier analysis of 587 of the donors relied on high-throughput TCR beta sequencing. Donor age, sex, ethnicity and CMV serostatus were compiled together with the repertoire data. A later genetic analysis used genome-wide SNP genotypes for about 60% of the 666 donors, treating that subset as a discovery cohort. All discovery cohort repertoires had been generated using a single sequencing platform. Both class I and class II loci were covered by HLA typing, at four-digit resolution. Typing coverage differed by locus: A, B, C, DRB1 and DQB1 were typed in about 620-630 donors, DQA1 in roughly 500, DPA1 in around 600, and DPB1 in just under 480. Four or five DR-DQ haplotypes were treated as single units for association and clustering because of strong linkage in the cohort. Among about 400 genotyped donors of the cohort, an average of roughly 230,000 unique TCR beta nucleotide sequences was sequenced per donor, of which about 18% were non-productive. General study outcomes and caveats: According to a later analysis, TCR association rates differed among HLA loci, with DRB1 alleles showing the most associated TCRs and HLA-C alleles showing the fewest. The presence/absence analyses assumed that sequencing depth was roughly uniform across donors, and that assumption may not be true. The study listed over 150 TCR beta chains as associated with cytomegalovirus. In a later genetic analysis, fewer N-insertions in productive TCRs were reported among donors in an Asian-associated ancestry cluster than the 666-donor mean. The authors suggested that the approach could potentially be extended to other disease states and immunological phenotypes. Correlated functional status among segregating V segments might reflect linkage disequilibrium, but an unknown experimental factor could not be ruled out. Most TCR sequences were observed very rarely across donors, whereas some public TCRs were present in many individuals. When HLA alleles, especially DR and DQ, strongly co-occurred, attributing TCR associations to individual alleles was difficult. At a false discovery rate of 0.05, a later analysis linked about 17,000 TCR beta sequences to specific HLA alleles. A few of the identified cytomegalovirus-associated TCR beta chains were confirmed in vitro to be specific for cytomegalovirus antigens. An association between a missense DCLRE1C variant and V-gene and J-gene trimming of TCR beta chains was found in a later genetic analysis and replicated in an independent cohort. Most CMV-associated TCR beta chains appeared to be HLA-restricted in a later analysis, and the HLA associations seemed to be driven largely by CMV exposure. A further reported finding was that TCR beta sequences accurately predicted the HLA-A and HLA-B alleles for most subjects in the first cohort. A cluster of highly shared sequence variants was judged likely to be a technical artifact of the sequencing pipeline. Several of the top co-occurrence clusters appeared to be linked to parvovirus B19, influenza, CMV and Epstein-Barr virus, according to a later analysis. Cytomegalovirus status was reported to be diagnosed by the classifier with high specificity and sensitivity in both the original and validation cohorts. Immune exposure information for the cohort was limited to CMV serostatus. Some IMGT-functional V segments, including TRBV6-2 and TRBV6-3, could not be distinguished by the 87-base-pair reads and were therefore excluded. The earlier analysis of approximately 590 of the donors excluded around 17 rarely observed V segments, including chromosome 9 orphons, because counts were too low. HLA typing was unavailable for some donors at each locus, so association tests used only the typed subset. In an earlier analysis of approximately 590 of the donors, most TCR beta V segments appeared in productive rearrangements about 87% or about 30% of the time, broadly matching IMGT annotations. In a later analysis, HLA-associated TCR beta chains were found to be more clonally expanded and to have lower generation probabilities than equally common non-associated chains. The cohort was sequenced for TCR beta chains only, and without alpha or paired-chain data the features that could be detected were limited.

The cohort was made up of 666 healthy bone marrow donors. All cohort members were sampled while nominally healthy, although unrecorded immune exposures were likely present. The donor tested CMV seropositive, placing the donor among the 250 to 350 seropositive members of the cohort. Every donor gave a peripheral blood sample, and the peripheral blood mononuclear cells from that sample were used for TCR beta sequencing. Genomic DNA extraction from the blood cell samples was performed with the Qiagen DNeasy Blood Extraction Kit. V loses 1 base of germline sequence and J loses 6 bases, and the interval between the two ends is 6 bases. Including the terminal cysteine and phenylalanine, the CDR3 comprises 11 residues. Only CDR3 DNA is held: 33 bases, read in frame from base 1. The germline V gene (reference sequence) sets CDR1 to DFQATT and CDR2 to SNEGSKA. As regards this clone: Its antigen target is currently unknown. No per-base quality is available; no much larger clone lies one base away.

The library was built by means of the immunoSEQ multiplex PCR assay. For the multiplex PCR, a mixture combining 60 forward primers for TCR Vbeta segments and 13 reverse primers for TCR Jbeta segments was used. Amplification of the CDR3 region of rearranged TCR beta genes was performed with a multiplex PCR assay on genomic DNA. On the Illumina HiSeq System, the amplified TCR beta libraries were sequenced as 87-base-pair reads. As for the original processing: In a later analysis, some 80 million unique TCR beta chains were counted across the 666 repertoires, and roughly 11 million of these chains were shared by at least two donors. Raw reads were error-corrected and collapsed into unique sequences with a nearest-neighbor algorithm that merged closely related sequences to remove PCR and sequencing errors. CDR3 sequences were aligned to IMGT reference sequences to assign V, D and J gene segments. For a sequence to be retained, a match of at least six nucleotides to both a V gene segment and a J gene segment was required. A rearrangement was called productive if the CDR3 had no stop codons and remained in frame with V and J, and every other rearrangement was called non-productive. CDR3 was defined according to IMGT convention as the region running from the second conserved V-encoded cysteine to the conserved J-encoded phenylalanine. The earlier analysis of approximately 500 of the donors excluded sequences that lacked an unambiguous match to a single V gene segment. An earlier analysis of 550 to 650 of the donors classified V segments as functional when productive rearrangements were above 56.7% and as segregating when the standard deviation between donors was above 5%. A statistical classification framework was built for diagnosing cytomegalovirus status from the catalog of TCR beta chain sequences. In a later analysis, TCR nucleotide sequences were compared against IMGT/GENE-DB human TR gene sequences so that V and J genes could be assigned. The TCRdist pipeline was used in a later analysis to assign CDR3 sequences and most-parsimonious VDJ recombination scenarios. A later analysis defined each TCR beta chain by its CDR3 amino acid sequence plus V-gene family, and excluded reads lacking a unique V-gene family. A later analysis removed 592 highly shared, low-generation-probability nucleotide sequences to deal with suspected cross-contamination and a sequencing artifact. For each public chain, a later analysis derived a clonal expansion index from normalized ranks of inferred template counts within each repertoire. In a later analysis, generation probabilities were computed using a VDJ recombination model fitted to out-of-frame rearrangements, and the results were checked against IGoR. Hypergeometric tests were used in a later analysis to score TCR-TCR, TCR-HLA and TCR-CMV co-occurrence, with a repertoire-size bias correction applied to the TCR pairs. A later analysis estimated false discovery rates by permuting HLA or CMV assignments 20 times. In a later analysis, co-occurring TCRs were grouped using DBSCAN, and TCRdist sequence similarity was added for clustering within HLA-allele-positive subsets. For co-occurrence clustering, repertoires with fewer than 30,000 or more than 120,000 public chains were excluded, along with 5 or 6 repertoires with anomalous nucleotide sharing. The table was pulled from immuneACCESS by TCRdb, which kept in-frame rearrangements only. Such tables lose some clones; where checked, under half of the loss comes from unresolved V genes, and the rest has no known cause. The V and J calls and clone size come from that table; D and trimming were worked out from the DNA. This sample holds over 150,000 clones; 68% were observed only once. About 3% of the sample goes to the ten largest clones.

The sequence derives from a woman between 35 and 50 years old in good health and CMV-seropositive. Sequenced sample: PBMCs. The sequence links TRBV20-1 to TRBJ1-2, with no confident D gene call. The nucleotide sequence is TGCAGTGCTAGAGGCGGGGATGGCTACACCTTC. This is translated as CSARGGDGYTF.